The next 32 T cell receptor beta chains were all read from a single sample in a study of cytomegalovirus exposure and HLA in healthy donors. The study ran its PCR with 60 Vbeta and 13 Jbeta primers. Generated by immunoSEQ multiplex PCR, the TCRdb table keeps only in-frame clones and is missing some. The table records 95,000 to 150,000 clones, 65% to 90% of them present only once. The sequenced sample consisted of PBMCs. The receptors here all came from a young man in good health and CMV-seronegative.

This clone was seen more than once but under ten times. The chain employs TRBV19 and TRBJ2-6; a possible D gene is TRBD2 (5 bases). This CDR3 has 15 residues. With 5 bases removed from V and 0 bases from J, the gap between germline ends came to 8 bases. Germline V CDR1 and CDR2: LNHDA, SQIVND (reference sequence). The CDR3 coding sequence is TGTGCCAGTAGTCCCGGACTCTCTGGGGCCAACGTCCTGACTTTC. This translates into CASSPGLSGANVLTF.

The chain has TRBV5-4 and TRBJ2-1; 8 positions match TRBD2. The CDR3 is 15 residues long. Germline trimming cut 0 bases from V and 7 bases from J; bases unmatched to any gene: 6. In germline, CDR1 is SGHNT, CDR2 YYREEE (reference sequence). The chain's CDR3 is CASSLAGGPGNEQFF. CDR3 in DNA: TGTGCCAGCAGCTTGGCGGGGGGGCCGGGGAATGAGCAGTTCTTC.

V is TRBV4-1 and J is TRBJ2-7; the match to TRBD2 covers 7 bases. CDR1 is MGHRA and CDR2 is YSYEKL in the germline V gene. The CDR3 consists of 15 residues. Losses at the gene ends were 4 bases for V and 7 bases for J; bases not matched to a gene: 13. The CDR3 DNA follows: TGCGCCAGCAGCCGACTAGCATTACCGGGTCGAGAGCAGTACTTC. Protein product: CASSRLALPGREQYF.

The J gene is TRBJ2-7, the V gene TRBV10-3, with D perhaps TRBD1 (7 bases). The CDR3 consists of 17 residues. Per germline, CDR1 ENHRY and CDR2 SYGVKD. Trimming removed 4 bases from V and 6 bases from J, with 25 bases in between. The CDR3 region has the DNA TGTGCCATCAGTGTGACAGGGAGGAATAGAGTTCGCGTCGAGCAGTACTTC. Its translation: CAISVTGRNRVRVEQYF.

In its sample, this clone was seen a few times. J is TRBJ1-5 and V is TRBV9, with TRBD1 identical over 10 bases. Germline loops: CDR1 SGDLS, CDR2 YYNGEE. V gave up 4 bases and J gave up 2 bases; unmatched junction bases: 3. The CDR3 covers 15 residues. The CDR3 region has the DNA TGTGCCAGCAGCCCAGGGACAGGGGGCAATCAGCCCCAGCATTTT. Its protein is CASSPGTGGNQPQHF.

This clone is a singleton in its sample. A junction boundary mismatches the germline segment, possibly from a read error. This chain connects TRBV19 to TRBJ2-6, with 12 bases matching TRBD1. This CDR3 comprises 16 residues. CDR1 is LNHDA, CDR2 SQIVND, per germline (reference sequence). The CDR3 spells CASRGTGGTGANGLTF. CDR3 DNA: TGTGCCAGTAGGGGGACAGGGGGCACCGGGGCCAACGGCCTGACTTTC.

This clone has only a few counts. The V gene is TRBV25-1, the J gene TRBJ1-2; possible D gene TRBD1, 6 bases. This CDR3 contains 17 residues. CDR1 MGHDK and CDR2 SYGVNS come from the germline V gene. The V end was cut by 4 bases, the J end by 2 bases, with 20 bases between. The CDR3 DNA follows: TGTGCCAGCAGTGCAAAGCGGGGAACAGGGACCAACTATGGCTACACCTTC. Protein: CASSAKRGTGTNYGYTF.

The V call is TRBV6-6, the J call TRBJ2-7, with D possibly matching TRBD1 (6 bases). The germline CDR1 and CDR2 sequences are MNHNY and SVGAGI (reference sequence). V lost 2 bases and J 0 bases, leaving 8 bases between the germline ends. This CDR3 is 14 amino acids long. CDR3 bases: TGTGCCAGCAGTTACGGACAGTCCTCCTACGAGCAGTACTTC. Protein product: CASSYGQSSYEQYF.

This clone was seen only a few times. The gene calls are TRBV5-4 and TRBJ2-5; a possible D gene is TRBD2 (6 bases). The CDR3 sequence is 14 residues long. Trimming left V 0 bases short and J 4 bases short, with 10 bases between. Per the germline V gene, CDR1 is SGHNT and CDR2 is YYREEE (reference sequence). CDR3 nucleotide sequence: TGTGCCAGCAGCTTGGCCGCGCGGGGAGAGACCCAGTACTTC. It codes for CASSLAARGETQYF.

The J gene is TRBJ1-2, the V gene TRBV27, with 7 bases that match TRBD1. Germline V lookup: CDR1 MNHEY, CDR2 SMNVEV (reference sequence). There are 15 residues in the CDR3. Trimming removed 8 bases from V and 4 bases from J; junction bases left unmatched: 13. The CDR3 nucleotides read TGTGCCAGCTCCGGGCGGCAGGGGGATCCCTATGGCTACACCTTC. It encodes CASSGRQGDPYGYTF.

V gene TRBV7-9 combines with J gene TRBJ2-7, with TRBD1 matching over 7 bases. Per the germline V gene, CDR1 is SEHNR and CDR2 is FQNEAQ (reference sequence). The CDR3 has 15 amino acids. The J segment lost 2 bases and the V segment lost 2 bases, leaving 6 bases of the junction unmatched. CDR3 in amino acids: CASSLTSQGAYEQYF. For the CDR3, the DNA is TGTGCCAGCAGCTTAACGAGTCAGGGGGCCTACGAGCAGTACTTC.

This clone was detected a few times. The chain carries TRBV6-1 and TRBJ2-5; no clear D gene. The CDR3 covers 15 residues. With 4 bases removed from V and 2 bases from J, the gap between germline ends came to 14 bases. The germline V gene has CDR1 MNHNS and CDR2 SASEGT. CDR3 amino acids: CASSGPLGRQETQYF. In nucleotides, the CDR3 is TGTGCCAGCAGTGGACCACTGGGCAGGCAAGAGACCCAGTACTTC.

This chain uses TRBV4-1 with TRBJ2-7; D is perhaps TRBD1 (6 bases). Germline V CDR1 and CDR2: MGHRA, YSYEKL. Trimming left V 2 bases short and J 3 bases short, with 14 bases between. This CDR3 contains 15 residues. CDR3 coding DNA: TGCGCCAGCAGCCAACGAAATACAGGGCTCTACGAGCAGTACTTC. Translating it yields CASSQRNTGLYEQYF.

The gene calls are TRBV7-2 and TRBJ1-2; D unclear. Germline CDR1 SGHTA, CDR2 FQGNSA. Trimming left V 4 bases short and J 8 bases short, with 17 bases between. The CDR3 is made up of 14 amino acids. The CDR3 region has the DNA TGTGCCAGCAGCTCCTCCCCTATTAAGCGCGGCTACACCTTC. It translates to CASSSSPIKRGYTF.

The V and J genes are TRBV28 and TRBJ2-5; no clear D. Trimming shortened V by 2 bases and J by 2 bases, and 15 bases separated the two germline ends. Germline-derived CDR1 and CDR2 are MDHEN and SYDVKM. The CDR3 extends over 16 amino acids. As DNA, the CDR3 is TGTGCCAGCAGTTTAATGTCAGACACCCCACAAGAGACCCAGTACTTC. Amino acid sequence: CASSLMSDTPQETQYF.

The chain employs TRBV19 and TRBJ2-5; TRBD1 matches 7 bases. CDR1 and CDR2 (germline): LNHDA, SQIVND (reference sequence). This CDR3 has 14 residues. Unmatched junction bases numbered 7, after V lost 5 bases and J lost 4 bases. CDR3 in amino acids: CASSPRGGLETQYF. The DNA for the CDR3 is TGTGCCAGTAGTCCTCGAGGGGGCCTAGAGACCCAGTACTTC.

This clone was seen a single time. The chain combines TRBV27 with TRBJ2-1; D is possibly TRBD2 (7 bases). The CDR3 spans 14 residues. Germline lookup yields CDR1 MNHEY and CDR2 SMNVEV (reference sequence). Trimming removed 6 bases from V and 2 bases from J, with 11 bases in between. CDR3 coding DNA: TGTGCCAGCAGCACGGGGGGCCCCTACAATGAGCAGTTCTTC. It translates to CASSTGGPYNEQFF.

This clone has just a few counts. The V and J genes are TRBV30 and TRBJ2-5; 10 bases match TRBD2. Germline V CDR1 and CDR2: GTSNPN, SVGIG (reference sequence). V shed 5 bases and J 6 bases; nucleotides not matched to a gene: 6. The length of the CDR3 is 13 residues. The CDR3 sequence is CAWRSGGAKTQYF. In DNA, the CDR3 is TGTGCCTGGCGGAGCGGGGGGGCGAAGACCCAGTACTTC.

The chain uses TRBV25-1 and TRBJ2-2, with 8 bases identical to TRBD1. The V gene's germline CDR1 is MGHDK and CDR2 SYGVNS. This CDR3 comprises 16 residues. Trimming cost V 1 base and J 1 base; bases outside gene matches: 2. CDR3 DNA sequence: TGTGCCAGCAGTGAATTAGGGACAGGGAACACCGGGGAGCTGTTTTTT. Its translation: CASSELGTGNTGELFF.

The V and J genes are TRBV7-9 and TRBJ1-6; 8 bases map to TRBD1. Looked up from germline, CDR1 is SEHNR and CDR2 is FQNEAQ (reference sequence). V trimming: 0 bases; J trimming: 7 bases; junction bases outside the gene matches: 5. CDR3 length equals 16 residues. The CDR3 sequence: CASSLAPQGGNSPLHF. The DNA of the CDR3 is TGTGCCAGCAGCTTAGCGCCACAGGGGGGAAATTCACCCCTCCACTTT.

The gene calls are TRBV9 and TRBJ2-3, with 13 bases lining up with TRBD2. This CDR3 spans 15 amino acids. The germline gives CDR1 SGDLS, CDR2 YYNGEE. V lost 3 bases, J lost 8 bases, and 6 bases stayed unmatched. The CDR3 DNA reads TGTGCCAGCAGCGCTTGGACTAGCGGGGGTGGTACGCAGTATTTT. It specifies CASSAWTSGGGTQYF.

In the case of this clone: The same CDR3 is also encoded by other DNA sequences in this sample. The chain combines TRBV7-2 with TRBJ2-7, with D possibly being TRBD1 (5 bases). Per germline, CDR1 SGHTA and CDR2 FQGNSA. The CDR3 is 13 amino acids. Trimming removed 2 bases from V and 2 bases from J, with 7 bases in between. The CDR3 protein is CASSLPRAYEQYF. For the CDR3, the DNA is TGTGCCAGCAGCTTACCCAGGGCCTACGAGCAGTACTTC.

V and J are TRBV28 and TRBJ1-2, with D perhaps matching TRBD1 (6 bases). In germline, CDR1 is MDHEN, CDR2 SYDVKM. The CDR3 consists of 15 residues. Trimming took off 7 bases at V and 5 bases at J, with 20 bases between the two ends. DNA of the CDR3: TGTGCCAGCAAACCTAAAGGGCAGGGGCGATATGGCTACACCTTC. This sequence encodes CASKPKGQGRYGYTF.

The rearrangement uses TRBV28 and TRBJ1-3, with D uncertain. V lost 5 bases, J lost 2 bases, and 13 bases lay in between. The CDR3 totals 15 residues. From germline, CDR1 is MDHEN and CDR2 SYDVKM. The CDR3 bases are TGTGCCAGCAGTCCTCCCCCGGTCCCTGGAAACACCATATATTTT. It codes for CASSPPPVPGNTIYF.

The J gene is TRBJ2-2, the V gene TRBV28; the match to TRBD2 covers 8 bases. Germline V gene lookup returns CDR1 MDHEN and CDR2 SYDVKM. The junction had 13 bases not matched to a gene; V was cut back by 6 bases and J by 7 bases. This CDR3 spans 16 amino acids. CDR3 DNA sequence: TGTGCCAGCAGCCCCCGCGGGACTAGTAAAGGCGGGGAGCTGTTTTTT. Its translation: CASSPRGTSKGGELFF.

This clone was seen only once. This rearrangement joins TRBV5-4 to TRBJ2-1; 9 nucleotides agree with TRBD1. Germline values: CDR1 SGHNT, CDR2 YYREEE (reference sequence). The trim removed 4 bases at V and 6 bases at J, leaving 8 bases unmatched. This CDR3 has 15 residues. The CDR3 DNA sequence: TGTGCCAGCAGCCCCACCCGGGACAGGGCCAATGAGCAGTTCTTC. Residues: CASSPTRDRANEQFF.

The genes are TRBV5-1 and TRBJ1-3; D gene uncertain. The CDR3 sequence is 14 residues long. Trimming removed 4 bases at V and 0 bases at J, with 8 bases between. Germline V gene sequence: CDR1 SGHRS, CDR2 YFSETQ. This CDR3 is CASSLEPSGNTIYF. CDR3 in DNA: TGCGCCAGCAGCCTCGAGCCCTCTGGAAACACCATATATTTT.

This clone is judged medium-sized. V is TRBV10-1 and J is TRBJ2-1, with D unresolved. Trimming stripped 6 bases from V and 9 bases from J, with 18 bases between. CDR3 length equals 14 residues. Per the germline V gene, CDR1 is WNHNN and CDR2 is SYGVQD (reference sequence). CDR3 sequence reads: CASRADGHSSEQFF. CDR3 in DNA: TGCGCCAGCAGGGCCGATGGGCACTCGAGTGAGCAGTTCTTC.

This sequence joins TRBV5-6 and TRBJ1-6, with 10 bases fitting TRBD1. The CDR3 runs to 15 residues. J gave up 8 bases and V 4 bases, and 6 bases lay outside the gene matches. CDR1 is SGHDT, CDR2 YYEEEE, per germline. The DNA of the CDR3 is TGTGCCAGCAGCCCCGGGGGACAGGGGTATTCACCCCTCCACTTT. Translation: CASSPGGQGYSPLHF.

CDR3 DNA: TGTGCCAGCAGTCCTTCCCAGGGAAACTACGAGCAGTACTTC. It specifies CASSPSQGNYEQYF. This sequence joins TRBV27 and TRBJ2-7, with D perhaps matching TRBD1 (5 bases). Deletions cut 5 bases from V and 3 bases from J, with 14 bases between. The length of the CDR3 is 14 residues. Germline values: CDR1 MNHEY, CDR2 SMNVEV (reference sequence).

The chain links TRBV2 to TRBJ2-5; the match to TRBD2 covers 11 bases. The end of the DNA aligns better with TRBJ2-7, so the J call may be wrong. There are 15 residues in the CDR3. From germline, CDR1 is SNHLY and CDR2 FYNNEI. CDR3 residues: CASSPRTSGSYEQYF. The CDR3 DNA reads TGTGCCAGCAGTCCCCGGACTAGCGGGTCCTACGAGCAGTACTTC.

The chain links TRBV19 to TRBJ1-1; 7 bases match TRBD1. The germline V gene has CDR1 LNHDA and CDR2 SQIVND (reference sequence). CDR3 length: 16 residues. Unmatched junction bases numbered 12, after V lost 8 bases and J lost 0 bases. The CDR3 here is CASRPRTGGLNTEAFF. As DNA, the CDR3 is TGTGCCAGTCGCCCCAGGACAGGCGGGTTGAACACTGAAGCTTTCTTT.